What follows are 2 T cell receptor beta chains derived from one specimen sequenced in a study of radiation and T cells in renal cell carcinoma. The sample's time point: baseline pretreatment blood. Treatment defined: 15 Gy SBRT to primary tumor, nephrectomy 4 weeks later. Profiling relied on immunoSEQ multiplex PCR, and the TCRdb table lists in-frame clones only, not all of them. The sample lists some 120,000 clones; approximately 82% were seen once. This material consisted of blood, taken from a patient whose treatment included radiotherapy and nephrectomy. The receptors were gathered from an older woman with renal cell carcinoma.

This rearrangement joins TRBV19 to TRBJ2-3, with TRBD2 as a possible D gene (5 bases). CDR1 is LNHDA and CDR2 is SQIVND in the germline V gene (reference sequence). The V and J ends lost 5 bases and 1 base respectively, with 10 bases between them. The length of the CDR3 is 14 residues. The CDR3 coding sequence is TGTGCCAGTAGTGTACCCGGGGGCACAGATACGCAGTATTTT. This sequence encodes CASSVPGGTDTQYF.

The chain combines TRBV28 with TRBJ1-5; maybe TRBD1 (5 bases). Germline V gene data show CDR1 as MDHEN and CDR2 as SYDVKM. CDR3 size: 17 residues. Deletions cut 3 bases from V and 7 bases from J, with 22 bases between. CDR3 in amino acids: CASSFHNLGPGVQPQHF. The CDR3 nucleotides read TGTGCCAGCAGTTTTCACAACCTCGGACCGGGGGTACAGCCCCAGCATTTT.